This T cell receptor beta chain was retrieved from a study of OX40 agonist ivuxolimab in advanced cancers. About the investigation overall: The costimulatory receptor OX40 (CD134) was targeted by ivuxolimab, a fully human IgG2 agonistic monoclonal antibody. Intravenous ivuxolimab was administered to patients every 2 weeks at six dose levels: 0.01, 0.1, 0.3, 1.5, 3 and 10 mg/kg. Of the approximately 54 patients in dose escalation, some 20 had hepatocellular carcinoma, some 15 had melanoma, 9 had renal cell carcinoma and 9 had head and neck cancer. In the dose-escalation cohort, more than 75% of patients were male, and the mean age was approximately 64 years, with a range of about 23 to 90. Prior anti-PD-1, anti-PD-L1 or anti-CTLA-4 therapy was permitted, and approximately 41% of dose-escalation patients had received checkpoint inhibitors. Partial responses occurred in three dose-escalation patients: two with cutaneous melanoma and one with hepatocellular carcinoma. The purpose of peripheral TCRbeta sequencing was to test whether ivuxolimab changed TCR sequence diversity and led to clonal T-cell expansion. The paper covers the monotherapy dose-escalation part of the phase I ivuxolimab trial, which included N of about 50 patients. Paper-wide results and their limitations: Clonal expansion of both CD4+ and CD8+ blood T cells was observed from baseline to week 6 at doses 0.1 to 3.0 mg/kg. In the 0.1-3.0 mg/kg groups, partial responders had among the lowest normalized peripheral clonal expansion, particularly in CD8+ T cells. Low levels of normalized T-cell clonal expansion were also seen in some nonresponding patients. The antigen specificity of the clonally expanded peripheral T cells was not determined. After ivuxolimab, more expanded clones were found on average in CD8+ T cells than in CD4+ T cells.

Relative to germline, V is 2 bases shorter and J is 4 bases shorter, with 9 bases between their ends. CDR1 and CDR2 are drawn from the germline V gene: MNHEY, SVGAGI. Its CDR3 holds 14 amino acids, cysteine through phenylalanine. Here the CDR3 DNA is all that survives: 42 bases in frame from base 1. Genomic DNA was extracted from sorted cells for sequencing of the TCRbeta CDR3 region. TCRbeta CDR3 regions were sequenced using the immunoSEQ Assay. TCRdb retrieved this table from immuneACCESS and kept in-frame rearrangements only. Not all clones are present; in checked studies, unresolved V genes account for under half, and no reason is known for the remainder. The sample includes around 45,000 clones, with approximately 84% observed a single time. 30% to 35% of the sample belongs to the ten largest clones. The trial excluded patients who had a history of autoimmune disease or were on systemic immunosuppression. Peripheral blood for TCR sequencing was drawn from every dose cohort at baseline, at cycle 4 day 1 and at cycle 7 day 1. The samples were taken from a phase I, first-in-human, multicenter, open-label dose-escalation trial of ivuxolimab. The trial enrolled adults with locally advanced or metastatic head and neck squamous cell, hepatocellular, melanoma or renal cell carcinoma. Before TCR sequencing, CD4+ T cells and CD8+ T cells from peripheral blood were sorted into separate populations.

As regards this clone: Its antigen is unknown. No base-level quality is on record; no much larger clone is a single base apart.

The sequencing used CD4+ or CD8+ T cells sorted from blood, collected in a trial of the OX40 agonist ivuxolimab. The source is an adult with an advanced solid tumor such as melanoma, head and neck, liver or kidney cancer. Recombination connected TRBV6-5 to TRBJ1-3, and the D gene may be TRBD1, 6 bases matching. In nucleotide form, the sequence is TGTGCCAGCAGTTACCGGGGGGCGGGAAACACCATATATTTT. The translation is CASSYRGAGNTIYF.